The 6 T cell receptor beta chains below come from one sample, sequenced in a study of beta chain features in type 1 diabetes. The authors reverse transcribed all of the isolated RNA, so sequencing captured expressed TCRB transcripts. Sequencing used immunoSEQ multiplex PCR; TCRdb keeps in-frame clones, though not all of them. Of 350,000 or so clones detected, roughly 21% appear once; the ten largest clones hold around 0.044%. Sequencing was carried out using naive CD4+ T cells from blood. All receptors derive from a woman under 30 in good health.

This clone turned up a few times. CDR3 amino acids: CASSLGDEETQYF. As DNA, the CDR3 is TGTGCCAGCAGCTTAGGAGATGAAGAGACCCAGTACTTC. The J gene is TRBJ2-5, the V gene TRBV5-4; D is uncertain. This CDR3 has 13 amino acids. Trimming shortened V by 2 bases and J by 3 bases, and 8 bases separated the two germline ends. Germline CDR1 SGHNT, CDR2 YYREEE (reference sequence).

The V and J genes are TRBV4-1 and TRBJ2-4; 9 nucleotides line up with TRBD1. The CDR3 has 15 residues. V was pared by 1 base and J by 4 bases, with 2 bases of the junction left unmatched. CDR1 and CDR2 (germline): MGHRA, YSYEKL. The CDR3 DNA sequence: TGCGCCAGCAGCCAAGCCGGGACAGGGAAAAACATTCAGTACTTC. As protein: CASSQAGTGKNIQYF.

This rearrangement joins TRBV19 to TRBJ2-1; unclear D gene. There are 13 residues in the CDR3. Germline V gives CDR1 LNHDA, CDR2 SQIVND (reference sequence). Between the trimmed V and J ends, which lost 3 bases and 9 bases, there was a span of 12 bases. CDR3 amino acids: CASSIQLVGEQFF. CDR3 in DNA: TGTGCCAGTAGTATCCAACTCGTCGGTGAGCAGTTCTTC.

This clone has more than one count but fewer than ten. The rearrangement uses TRBV30 and TRBJ2-1, with TRBD2 matching 8 bases. The germline CDR1 and CDR2 sequences are GTSNPN and SVGIG (reference sequence). The CDR3 consists of 14 residues. Trimming at V came to 3 bases and at J to 8 bases, leaving 9 bases not matched to a gene. The CDR3: CAWRKSGSLYEQFF. In DNA form, the CDR3 reads TGTGCCTGGAGAAAAAGCGGGAGCCTCTATGAGCAGTTCTTC.

To note about this clone: A read error may produce the germline difference seen at one junction end. The chain uses TRBV19 and TRBJ2-1; 13 bases fit TRBD2. Germline assignment: CDR1 LNHDA and CDR2 SQIVND (reference sequence). The CDR3 contains 16 residues. CDR3 sequence reads: CASSVETSGRGSEQFF. In DNA form, the CDR3 reads TGTGCCAGTAGTGTAGAAACTAGCGGGAGGGGGAGTGAGCAGTTCTTC.

A remark on this clone: The sample carries other DNA sequences with the same CDR3. This chain uses TRBV5-1 with TRBJ2-5, with TRBD1 identical over 8 bases. The trim removed 2 bases at V and 4 bases at J, leaving 4 bases unmatched. The CDR3 contains 14 residues. Germline CDR1 reads SGHRS; CDR2 reads YFSETQ. CDR3 sequence reads: CASSFGQGRETQYF. The CDR3 bases are TGCGCCAGCAGCTTTGGACAGGGACGAGAGACCCAGTACTTC.